These T cell receptor beta chains were read from a single sample in a study of T cell responses to AZD1222 COVID-19 vaccine. Here immunoSEQ multiplex PCR was the method, and the copy in TCRdb shows in-frame clones only, minus some. The table lists about 120,000 clones, 80% to 90% of them singletons. Sample: peripheral blood, taken on day 0 of AZD1222 vaccination. These receptors were obtained from an adult in good health. Each CDR3 is given with its conserved first and last residue. The D gene is left open where the match is weak. Not all rows give a size; the values are once, few, many and, for expanded clones, a class.

CDR3: CASSPKGADTSYNEQFF
DNA: TGTGCCAGCAGCCCCAAGGGGGCCGATACCTCCTACAATGAGCAGTTCTTC
D: TRBD1
V: TRBV7-6
J: TRBJ2-1
size: .

CDR3: CASSYHMDRGPEAFF
DNA: TGTGCCAGCAGTTACCACATGGACAGGGGCCCTGAAGCTTTCTTT
D: TRBD1
V: TRBV6-2/TRBV6-3
J: TRBJ1-1
size: .

CDR3: CASSGSNLAGADTQYF
DNA: TGTGCCAGCAGTGGCAGTAACCTAGCGGGAGCAGATACGCAGTATTTT
D: TRBD2
V: TRBV6-1
J: TRBJ2-3
size: .

CDR3: CASSQERRDEQYF
DNA: TGTGCCAGCAGCCAAGAACGCCGCGACGAGCAGTACTTC
D: .
V: TRBV3-1/TRBV3-2
J: TRBJ2-7
size: .

CDR3: CASRSMYSNQPQHF
DNA: TGTGCCAGCAGGTCCATGTACAGCAATCAGCCCCAGCATTTT
D: .
V: TRBV5-5
J: TRBJ1-5
size: .

CDR3: CASSQDPGVSKNIQYF
DNA: TGTGCCAGCAGCCAAGATCCGGGGGTGTCCAAAAACATTCAGTACTTC
D: .
V: TRBV3-1/TRBV3-2
J: TRBJ2-4
size: .

CDR3: CASSTTQGNGNTIYF
DNA: TGTGCCAGCAGCACAACACAGGGAAATGGAAACACCATATATTTT
D: .
V: TRBV27
J: TRBJ1-3
size: medium-sized

CDR3: CASTSLPGTEAFF
DNA: TGTGCCAGCACCTCGCTTCCGGGGACTGAAGCTTTCTTT
D: .
V: TRBV12-3/TRBV12-4
J: TRBJ1-1
size: few

CDR3: CASSLGPEAFF
DNA: TGTGCCAGCAGCTTGGGACCTGAAGCTTTCTTT
D: .
V: TRBV5-6
J: TRBJ1-1
size: .

CDR3: CASSSRQIQETQYF
DNA: TGTGCCAGTAGTTCCCGACAGATCCAAGAGACCCAGTACTTC
D: .
V: TRBV19
J: TRBJ2-5
size: .

CDR3: CASSLDASGGGNEQFF
DNA: TGTGCCAGCAGCTTAGACGCTAGCGGGGGGGGCAATGAGCAGTTCTTC
D: TRBD2
V: TRBV7-2
J: TRBJ2-1
size: .

CDR3: CASSQMAGTEAFF
DNA: TGTGCCAGCAGCCAGATGGCGGGCACTGAAGCTTTCTTT
D: .
V: TRBV3-1/TRBV3-2
J: TRBJ1-1
size: .

CDR3: CASREEASGGTGELFF
DNA: TGTGCCAGCAGGGAAGAGGCTAGCGGGGGTACCGGGGAGCTGTTTTTT
D: TRBD2
V: TRBV6-1
J: TRBJ2-2
size: .

CDR3: CASREGSWGGSPLHF
DNA: TGTGCCAGCAGGGAAGGGTCGTGGGGCGGTTCACCCCTCCACTTT
D: .
V: TRBV6-1
J: TRBJ1-6
size: .

CDR3: CASSPGTGINQPQHF
DNA: TGTGCCAGCAGTCCAGGGACAGGGATAAATCAGCCCCAGCATTTT
D: TRBD1
V: TRBV28
J: TRBJ1-5
size: .

CDR3: CASSMRDRNYGYTF
DNA: TGTGCCAGTAGTATGAGGGACAGAAACTATGGCTACACCTTC
D: TRBD1
V: TRBV19
J: TRBJ1-2
size: .

CDR3: CASSEVRQVFYGYTF
DNA: TGTGCCAGCAGTGAAGTAAGACAGGTTTTCTATGGCTACACCTTC
D: .
V: TRBV6-1
J: TRBJ1-2
size: .

CDR3: CATSRDPLTGSYNSPLHF
DNA: TGTGCCACCAGCAGAGATCCGCTCACTGGCTCCTATAATTCACCCCTCCACTTT
D: .
V: TRBV15
J: TRBJ1-6
size: .

CDR3: CASRGGLNTGELFF
DNA: TGTGCCAGCAGAGGGGGTTTGAACACCGGGGAGCTGTTTTTT
D: .
V: TRBV7-8
J: TRBJ2-2
size: .

CDR3: CAISESTQGRGYGYTF
DNA: TGTGCCATCAGTGAGTCTACACAGGGTCGAGGCTATGGCTACACCTTC
D: .
V: TRBV10-3
J: TRBJ1-2
size: .

CDR3: CASSIAGMNTEAFF
DNA: TGTGCCAGTAGTATAGCCGGCATGAACACTGAAGCTTTCTTT
D: .
V: TRBV19
J: TRBJ1-1
size: .

CDR3: CASSISGRGDTQYF
DNA: TGTGCCAGCAGCATTAGCGGGAGGGGAGATACGCAGTATTTT
D: .
V: TRBV21-1
J: TRBJ2-3
size: .

CDR3: CASSLGLGLQETQYF
DNA: TGTGCCAGCAGCTTAGGCCTAGGGCTACAAGAGACCCAGTACTTC
D: .
V: TRBV7-7
J: TRBJ2-5
size: .

CDR3: CATSGYGQGGNQPQHF
DNA: TGTGCCACCAGTGGGTACGGACAGGGCGGCAATCAGCCCCAGCATTTT
D: TRBD1
V: TRBV24-1
J: TRBJ1-5
size: medium-sized

CDR3: CATSGPPRIRADTQYF
DNA: TGTGCCACCAGTGGGCCACCGAGGATTCGGGCAGATACGCAGTATTTT
D: .
V: TRBV24-1
J: TRBJ2-3
size: .

CDR3: CASTYPGGADTQYF
DNA: TGTGCCAGCACCTACCCCGGGGGGGCAGATACGCAGTATTTT
D: TRBD2
V: TRBV6-5
J: TRBJ2-3
size: .